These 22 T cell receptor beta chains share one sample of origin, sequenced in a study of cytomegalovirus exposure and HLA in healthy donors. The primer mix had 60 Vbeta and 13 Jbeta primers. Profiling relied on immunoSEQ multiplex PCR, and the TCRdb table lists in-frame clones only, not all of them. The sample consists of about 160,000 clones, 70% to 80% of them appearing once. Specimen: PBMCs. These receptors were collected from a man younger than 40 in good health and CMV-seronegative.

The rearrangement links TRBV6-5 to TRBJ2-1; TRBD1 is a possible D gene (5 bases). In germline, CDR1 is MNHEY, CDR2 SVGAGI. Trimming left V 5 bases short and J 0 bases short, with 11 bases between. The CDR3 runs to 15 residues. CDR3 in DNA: TGTGCCAGCAGTGGGGCCGAGAGCTCCTACAATGAGCAGTTCTTC. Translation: CASSGAESSYNEQFF.

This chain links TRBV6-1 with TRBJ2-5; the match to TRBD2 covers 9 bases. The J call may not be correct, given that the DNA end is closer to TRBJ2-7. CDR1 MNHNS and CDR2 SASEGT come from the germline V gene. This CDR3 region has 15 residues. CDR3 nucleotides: TGTGCCAGCAGTGAAAGAGCGGGAGGTTCCTACGAGCAGTACTTC. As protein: CASSERAGGSYEQYF.

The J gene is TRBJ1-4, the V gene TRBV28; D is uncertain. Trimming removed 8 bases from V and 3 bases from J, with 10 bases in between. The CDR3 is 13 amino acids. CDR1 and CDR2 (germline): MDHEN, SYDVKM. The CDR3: CASHGTANEKLFF. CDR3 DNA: TGTGCCAGCCATGGCACAGCTAATGAAAAACTGTTTTTT.

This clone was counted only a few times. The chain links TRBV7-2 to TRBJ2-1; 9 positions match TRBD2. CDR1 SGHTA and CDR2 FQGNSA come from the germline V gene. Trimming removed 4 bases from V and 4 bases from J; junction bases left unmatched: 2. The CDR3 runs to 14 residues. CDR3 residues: CASSSSGEYNEQFF. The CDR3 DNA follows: TGTGCCAGCAGCTCTAGCGGGGAGTACAATGAGCAGTTCTTC.

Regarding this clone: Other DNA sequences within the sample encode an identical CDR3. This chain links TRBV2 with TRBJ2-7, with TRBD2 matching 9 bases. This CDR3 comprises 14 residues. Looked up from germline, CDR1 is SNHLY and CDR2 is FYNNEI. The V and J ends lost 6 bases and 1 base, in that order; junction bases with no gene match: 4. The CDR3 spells CASRTSGASYEQYF. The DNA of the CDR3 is TGTGCCAGCAGGACTAGCGGAGCTTCCTACGAGCAGTACTTC.

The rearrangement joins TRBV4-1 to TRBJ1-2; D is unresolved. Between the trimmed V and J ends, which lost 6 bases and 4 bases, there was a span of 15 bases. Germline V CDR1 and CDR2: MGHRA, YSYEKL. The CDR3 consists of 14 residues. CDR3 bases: TGCGCCAGCAGTCTAAGCAGGAACTTCTATGGCTACACCTTC. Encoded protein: CASSLSRNFYGYTF.

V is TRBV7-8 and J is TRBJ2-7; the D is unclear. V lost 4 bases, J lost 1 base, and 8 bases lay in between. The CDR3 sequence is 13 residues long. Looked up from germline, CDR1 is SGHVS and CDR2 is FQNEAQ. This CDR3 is CASSSYGSYEQYF. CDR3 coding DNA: TGTGCCAGCAGCTCCTACGGTTCCTACGAGCAGTACTTC.

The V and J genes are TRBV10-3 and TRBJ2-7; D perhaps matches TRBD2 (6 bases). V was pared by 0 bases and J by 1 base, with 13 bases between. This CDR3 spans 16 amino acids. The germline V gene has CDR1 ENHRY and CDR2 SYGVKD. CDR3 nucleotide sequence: TGTGCCATCAGTGAGTCCCTTGGGGGGATTTCCTACGAGCAGTACTTC. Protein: CAISESLGGISYEQYF.

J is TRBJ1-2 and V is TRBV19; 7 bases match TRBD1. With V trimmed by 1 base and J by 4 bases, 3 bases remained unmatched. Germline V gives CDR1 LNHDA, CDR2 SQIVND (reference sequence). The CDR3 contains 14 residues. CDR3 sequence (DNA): TGTGCCAGTAGTATAGCACAGGGGACCTATGGCTACACCTTC. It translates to CASSIAQGTYGYTF.

Here the CDR3 DNA reads TGTGCCAGCAGTGACTCGAGGACAGGGGTGGGCTACACCTTC. It codes for CASSDSRTGVGYTF. This chain uses TRBV6-4 with TRBJ1-2; 9 nucleotides align to TRBD1. The CDR3 spans 14 residues. Germline lookup yields CDR1 MRHNA and CDR2 SNTAGT. Losses at the gene ends were 0 bases for V and 8 bases for J; bases not matched to a gene: 4.

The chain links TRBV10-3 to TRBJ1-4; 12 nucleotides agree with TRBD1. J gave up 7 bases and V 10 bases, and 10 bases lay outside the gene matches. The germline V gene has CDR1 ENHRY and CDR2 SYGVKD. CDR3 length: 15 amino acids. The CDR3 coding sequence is TGTGCCAGACGAATCCGGGACAGGGGGCGTGAAAAACTGTTTTTT. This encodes CARRIRDRGREKLFF.

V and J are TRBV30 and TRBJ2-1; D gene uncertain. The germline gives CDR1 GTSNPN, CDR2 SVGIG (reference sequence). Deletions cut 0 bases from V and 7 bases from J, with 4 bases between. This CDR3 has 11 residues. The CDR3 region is CAWSVQNEQFF. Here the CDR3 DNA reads TGTGCCTGGAGTGTACAAAATGAGCAGTTCTTC.

As DNA, the CDR3 is TGTGCCAGCAGGAGCGACAGGGGTGGCGAAAAACTGTTTTTT. Amino acid sequence: CASRSDRGGEKLFF. This chain joins TRBV4-2 and TRBJ1-4, with 8 bases fitting TRBD1. J gave up 8 bases and V 6 bases, and 8 bases lay outside the gene matches. Germline-derived CDR1 and CDR2 are LGHNA and YNFKEQ. This CDR3 contains 14 residues.

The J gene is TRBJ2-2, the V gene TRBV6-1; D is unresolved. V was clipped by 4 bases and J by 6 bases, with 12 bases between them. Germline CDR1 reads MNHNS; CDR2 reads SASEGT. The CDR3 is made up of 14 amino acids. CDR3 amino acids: CASSGQNVPGELFF. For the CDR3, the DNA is TGTGCCAGCAGTGGACAAAACGTCCCCGGGGAGCTGTTTTTT.

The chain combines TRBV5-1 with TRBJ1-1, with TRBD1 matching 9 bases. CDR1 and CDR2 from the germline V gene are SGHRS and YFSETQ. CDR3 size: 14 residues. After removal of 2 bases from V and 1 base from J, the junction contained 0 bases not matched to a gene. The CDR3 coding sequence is TGCGCCAGCAGCTTACAGGGGGCGAACACTGAAGCTTTCTTT. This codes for CASSLQGANTEAFF.

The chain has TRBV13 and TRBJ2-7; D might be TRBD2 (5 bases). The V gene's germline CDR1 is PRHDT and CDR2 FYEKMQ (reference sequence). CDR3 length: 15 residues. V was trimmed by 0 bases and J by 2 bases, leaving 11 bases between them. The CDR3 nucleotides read TGTGCCAGCAGCTTAGGAGGACCCGGGACCTACGAGCAGTACTTC. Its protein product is CASSLGGPGTYEQYF.

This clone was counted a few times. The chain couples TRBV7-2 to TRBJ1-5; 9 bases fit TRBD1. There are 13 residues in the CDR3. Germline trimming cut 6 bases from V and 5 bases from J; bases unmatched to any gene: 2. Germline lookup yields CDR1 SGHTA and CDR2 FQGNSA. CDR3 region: CASSRQGDQPQHF. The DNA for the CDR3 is TGTGCCAGCAGTCGACAGGGGGATCAGCCCCAGCATTTT.

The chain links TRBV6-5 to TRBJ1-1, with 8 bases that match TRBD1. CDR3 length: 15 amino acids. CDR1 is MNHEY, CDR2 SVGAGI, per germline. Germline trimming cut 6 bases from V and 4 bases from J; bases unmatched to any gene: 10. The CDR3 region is CASRLTGQGRTEAFF. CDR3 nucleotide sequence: TGTGCCAGCAGACTCACCGGACAGGGACGCACTGAAGCTTTCTTT.

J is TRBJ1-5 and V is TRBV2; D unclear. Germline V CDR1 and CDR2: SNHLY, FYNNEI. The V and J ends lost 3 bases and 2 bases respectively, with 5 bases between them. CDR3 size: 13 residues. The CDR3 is CASSDRGNQPQHF. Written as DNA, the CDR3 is TGTGCCAGCAGTGATCGGGGCAATCAGCCCCAGCATTTT.

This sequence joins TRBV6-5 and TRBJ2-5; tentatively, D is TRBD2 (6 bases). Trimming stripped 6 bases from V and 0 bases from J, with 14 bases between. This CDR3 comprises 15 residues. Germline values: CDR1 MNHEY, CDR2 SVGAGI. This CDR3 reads CASSDVGGYQETQYF. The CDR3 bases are TGTGCCAGCAGCGACGTGGGGGGATACCAAGAGACCCAGTACTTC.

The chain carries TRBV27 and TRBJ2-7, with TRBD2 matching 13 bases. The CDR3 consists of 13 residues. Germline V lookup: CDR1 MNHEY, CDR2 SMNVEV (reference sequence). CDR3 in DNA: TGTGCCAGCCGGTTCGGGACTAGCGGGGCCCTAGCGGTC. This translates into CASRFGTSGALAV.

Written as DNA, the CDR3 is TGTGCCAGCAGTCCCCCGGACAGACCCTACGAGCAGTACTTC. Its translation: CASSPPDRPYEQYF. V gene TRBV28 combines with J gene TRBJ2-7; a possible D gene is TRBD1 (6 bases). V lost 5 bases to trimming and J lost 2 bases, with 13 bases between them. CDR1 MDHEN and CDR2 SYDVKM come from the germline V gene. CDR3 length equals 14 residues. The entire variable domain, with the rest obtained from reference TRBV28 and TRBJ2-7, is as follows: DVKVTQSSRYLVKRTGEKVFLECVQDMDHENMFWYRQDPGLGLRLIYFSYDVKMKEKGDIPEGYSVSREKKERFSLILESASTNQTSMYLCASSPPDRPYEQYFGPGTRLTVT.